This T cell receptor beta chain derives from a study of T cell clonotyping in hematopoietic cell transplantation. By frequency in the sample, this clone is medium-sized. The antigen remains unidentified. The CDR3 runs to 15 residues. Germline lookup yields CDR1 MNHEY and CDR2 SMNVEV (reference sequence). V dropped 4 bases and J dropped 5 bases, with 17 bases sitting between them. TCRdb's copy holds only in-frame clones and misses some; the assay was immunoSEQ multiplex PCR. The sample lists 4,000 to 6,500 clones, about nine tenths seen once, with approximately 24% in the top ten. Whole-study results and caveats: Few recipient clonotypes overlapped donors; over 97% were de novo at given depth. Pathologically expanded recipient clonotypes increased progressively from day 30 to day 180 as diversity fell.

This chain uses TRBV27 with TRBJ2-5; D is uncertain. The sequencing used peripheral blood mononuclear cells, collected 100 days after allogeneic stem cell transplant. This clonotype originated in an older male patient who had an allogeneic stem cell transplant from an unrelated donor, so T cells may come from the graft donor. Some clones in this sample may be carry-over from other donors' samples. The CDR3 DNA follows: TGTGCCAGCAGTTCCTCGACCGGAATACCGGAGACCCAGTACTTC. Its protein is CASSSSTGIPETQYF.